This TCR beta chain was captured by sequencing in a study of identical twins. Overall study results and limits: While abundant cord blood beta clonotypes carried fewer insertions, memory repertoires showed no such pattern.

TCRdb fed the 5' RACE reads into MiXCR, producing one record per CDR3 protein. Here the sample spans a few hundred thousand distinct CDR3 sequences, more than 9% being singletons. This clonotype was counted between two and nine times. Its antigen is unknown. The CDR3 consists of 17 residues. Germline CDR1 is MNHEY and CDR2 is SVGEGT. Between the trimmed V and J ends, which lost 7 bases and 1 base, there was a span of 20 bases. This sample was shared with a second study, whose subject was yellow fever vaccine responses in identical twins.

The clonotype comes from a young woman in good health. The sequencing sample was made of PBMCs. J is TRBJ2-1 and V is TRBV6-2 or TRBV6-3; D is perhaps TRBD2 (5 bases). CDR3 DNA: TGTGCCAGCATTTCTACAAGAGGGTCCCCTTCCTACAATGAGCAGTTCTTC. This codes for CASISTRGSPSYNEQFF.